The 32 T cell receptor beta chains listed next were all sequenced from one sample in a study of cytomegalovirus exposure and HLA in healthy donors. PCR amplification relied on 60 Vbeta primers (plus 13 Jbeta primers). Clones were read by immunoSEQ multiplex PCR, and TCRdb kept only the in-frame ones, dropping some. The sample yields about 76,000 clones, 72% seen once. Sequenced sample: PBMCs. The receptor source for this set is a man in his sixties in good health and CMV-seropositive.

The chain carries TRBV29-1 and TRBJ2-1, with D possibly TRBD2 on 5 matching bases. Germline CDR1 and CDR2: SQVTM and ANQGSEA. With 0 bases removed from V and 7 bases from J, the gap between germline ends came to 13 bases. The CDR3 runs 14 residues. CDR3 sequence reads: CSVEERADVNEQFF. As DNA, the CDR3 is TGCAGCGTTGAAGAGAGGGCCGACGTAAATGAGCAGTTCTTC.

The J gene is TRBJ2-3, the V gene TRBV7-2; a weak D match, TRBD1 (6 bases). The CDR3 is made up of 14 amino acids. Germline CDR1 SGHTA, CDR2 FQGNSA. Trimming cost V 4 bases and J 2 bases, with 10 bases left between them. The CDR3 loop reads CASSSRQDTDTQYF. The CDR3, as DNA: TGTGCCAGCAGCTCTAGACAGGACACAGATACGCAGTATTTT.

This chain connects TRBV6-1 to TRBJ1-3; D unresolved. This CDR3 has 13 amino acids. V was shortened by 10 bases and J by 4 bases, with 14 bases between the two germline ends. Germline CDR1 is MNHNS and CDR2 is SASEGT. The CDR3 bases are TGTGCCACCCTAAATGCGGCGGGAAACACCATATATTTT. Its translation is CATLNAAGNTIYF.

The J gene is TRBJ2-5, the V gene TRBV5-1; tentative D call: TRBD2 (5 bases). Deletions cut 4 bases from V and 5 bases from J, with 12 bases between. The CDR3 is 13 amino acids. Germline lookup yields CDR1 SGHRS and CDR2 YFSETQ. The CDR3 loop reads CASSEGSWETQYF. The CDR3 region has the DNA TGCGCCAGCAGCGAGGGTAGTTGGGAGACCCAGTACTTC.

This clone was detected once. The CDR3 is CASSKGDGGSYEQYF. The CDR3 bases are TGTGCCAGTAGTAAGGGAGACGGAGGGAGTTACGAGCAGTACTTC. The chain uses TRBV19 and TRBJ2-7; maybe TRBD2 (6 bases). Per the germline V gene, CDR1 is LNHDA and CDR2 is SQIVND (reference sequence). V lost 4 bases, J lost 4 bases, and 17 bases lay in between. CDR3 size: 15 residues.

V usage is TRBV7-6 and J usage is TRBJ2-1; the match to TRBD1 covers 8 bases. The J segment lost 5 bases and the V segment lost 2 bases, leaving 2 bases of the junction unmatched. The CDR3 consists of 14 residues. The germline CDR1 and CDR2 sequences are SGHVS and FNYEAQ. CDR3 amino acids: CASSLWTGNNEQFF. CDR3 in DNA: TGTGCCAGCAGCTTATGGACAGGGAACAATGAGCAGTTCTTC.

The rearrangement uses TRBV12-5 and TRBJ2-7; 9 bases agree with TRBD1. The CDR3 is 14 amino acids. The V and J ends lost 4 bases and 2 bases, in that order; junction bases with no gene match: 3. Germline CDR1 is LGHNT and CDR2 is FRNRAP. This CDR3 reads CASGSTGGTYEQYF. CDR3 in DNA: TGTGCTAGTGGTTCGACAGGGGGGACCTACGAGCAGTACTTC.

The CDR3 is CASSRGEGSEQYF. The CDR3, as DNA: TGTGCCAGCAGCCGGGGGGAAGGCAGCGAGCAGTACTTC. This chain joins TRBV4-2 and TRBJ2-7, with a weak D call TRBD2 (6 bases). V was shortened by 4 bases and J by 6 bases, with 13 bases between the two germline ends. The CDR3 runs 13 residues. Germline CDR1 LGHNA, CDR2 YNFKEQ.

The chain employs TRBV5-1 and TRBJ1-1; no clear D. The germline V gene has CDR1 SGHRS and CDR2 YFSETQ. The CDR3 loop spans 15 amino acids. Trimming removed 0 bases from V and 2 bases from J, with 11 bases in between. The CDR3 DNA reads as TGCGCCAGCAGCTTGGGACCGACGGGAAACACTGAAGCTTTCTTT. It translates to CASSLGPTGNTEAFF.

This chain links TRBV4-1 with TRBJ2-7; 11 positions match TRBD2. Germline CDR1 and CDR2: MGHRA and YSYEKL. This CDR3 has 15 residues. J was trimmed by 4 bases and V by 3 bases; bases with no gene match: 5. The DNA of the CDR3 is TGCGCCAGCAGCCAGGGAGGGACTAGCGGATACGAGCAGTACTTC. Amino acid sequence: CASSQGGTSGYEQYF.

This clone appeared a few times. The chain recombines TRBV27 with TRBJ1-6; tentative D call: TRBD1 (6 bases). Trimming pared 1 base from V and 8 bases from J, leaving 21 bases between. The CDR3 sequence is 18 residues long. Germline V gene sequence: CDR1 MNHEY, CDR2 SMNVEV (reference sequence). The CDR3 is CASSLFPPEQGGYSPLHF. The CDR3 coding sequence is TGTGCCAGCAGTTTATTCCCCCCCGAACAGGGTGGTTATTCACCCCTCCACTTT.

This clone appeared a single time. The chain uses TRBV28 and TRBJ2-7, with TRBD1 matching over 11 bases. The J segment lost 2 bases and the V segment lost 6 bases, leaving 6 bases of the junction unmatched. The CDR3 runs 15 residues. Germline V gene sequence: CDR1 MDHEN, CDR2 SYDVKM. The CDR3, as DNA: TGTGCCAGCAGACGAGCGGGACAGGGGGCCTACGAGCAGTACTTC. Protein product: CASRRAGQGAYEQYF.

This sequence joins TRBV19 and TRBJ2-2; 12 nucleotides match TRBD2. CDR3 length equals 19 residues. Unmatched junction bases numbered 8, after V lost 0 bases and J lost 3 bases. CDR1 and CDR2 from the germline V gene are LNHDA and SQIVND (reference sequence). The DNA for the CDR3 is TGTGCCAGTAGTATAGATCATAGGGGGACTAGCGGGTACACCGGGGAGCTGTTTTTT. Translating gives CASSIDHRGTSGYTGELFF.

The rearrangement uses TRBV29-1 and TRBJ2-7; 9 bases align to TRBD1. Germline values: CDR1 SQVTM, CDR2 ANQGSEA. V lost 6 bases and J lost 1; bases outside the gene matches: 4. This CDR3 spans 13 amino acids. CDR3 in amino acids: CSVPGQGSYEQYF. CDR3 nucleotides: TGCAGCGTGCCGGGACAGGGATCCTACGAGCAGTACTTC.

This clone was recorded a few times. The chain links TRBV4-2 to TRBJ2-7; tentatively, D is TRBD1 (5 bases). Between the trimmed V and J ends, which lost 2 bases and 3 bases, there was a span of 11 bases. CDR1 is LGHNA, CDR2 YNFKEQ, per germline. The CDR3 is 14 amino acids. The CDR3 is CASSQQGVGYEQYF. CDR3 nucleotides: TGTGCCAGCAGCCAACAGGGTGTCGGCTACGAGCAGTACTTC.

The gene calls are TRBV6-1 and TRBJ1-2, with D perhaps TRBD1 (6 bases). The V gene lost 1 base and the J gene lost 2 bases, with 8 bases spanning the gap. CDR1 and CDR2 (germline): MNHNS, SASEGT. The CDR3 is made up of 14 amino acids. Here the CDR3 DNA reads TGTGCCAGCAGTGAAGGTCAGGGGAACTATGGCTACACCTTC. Amino acid sequence: CASSEGQGNYGYTF.

The chain uses TRBV5-4 and TRBJ2-1; 7 nucleotides align to TRBD2. This CDR3 region has 14 residues. From germline, CDR1 is SGHNT and CDR2 YYREEE (reference sequence). Germline trimming cut 1 base from V and 6 bases from J; bases unmatched to any gene: 4. The CDR3 spells CASSLPSGLNEQFF. DNA of the CDR3: TGTGCCAGCAGCTTGCCTAGCGGCCTCAATGAGCAGTTCTTC. The full variable domain, with the rest looked up from reference TRBV5-4 and TRBJ2-1, is ETGVTQSPTHLIKTRGQQVTLRCSSQSGHNTVSWYQQALGQGPQFIFQYYREEENGRGNFPPRFSGLQFPNYSSELNVNALELDDSALYLCASSLPSGLNEQFFGPGTRLTVL.

The rearrangement joins TRBV9 to TRBJ1-2; 9 bases are a match to TRBD1. The CDR3 runs 14 residues. Germline V lookup: CDR1 SGDLS, CDR2 YYNGEE. V dropped 4 bases and J dropped 4; count of bases not matched to a gene: 5. This chain's CDR3 is CASSQGTGTYGYTF. Written as DNA, the CDR3 is TGTGCCAGCAGCCAAGGGACAGGGACCTATGGCTACACCTTC.

This clone was counted between two and nine times. The chain is built from TRBV11-3 and TRBJ2-6, with D possibly matching TRBD2 (6 bases). Germline V gene data show CDR1 as SGHNT and CDR2 as YENEEA. This CDR3 has 16 amino acids. V gave up 1 base and J gave up 4 bases, with 11 bases separating them. CDR3 in amino acids: CASSLGRRAGANVLTF. DNA of the CDR3: TGTGCCAGCAGCTTAGGGAGGAGGGCCGGGGCCAACGTCCTGACTTTC. The full variable domain, rest sourced from reference TRBV11-3 and TRBJ2-6, is EAGVVQSPRYKIIEKKQPVAFWCNPISGHNTLYWYLQNLGQGPELLIRYENEEAVDDSQLPKDRFSAERLKGVDSTLKIQPAELGDSAVYLCASSLGRRAGANVLTFGAGSRLTVL.

The CDR3 DNA reads as TGTGCCATCAGCCTAGCGGGGGAGATAGACACCGGGGAGCTGTTTTTT. It yields the protein CAISLAGEIDTGELFF. V usage is TRBV10-3 and J usage is TRBJ2-2, with TRBD2 identical over 10 bases. Germline trimming cut 6 bases from V and 3 bases from J; bases unmatched to any gene: 7. CDR1 and CDR2 (germline): ENHRY, SYGVKD. This CDR3 is built from 16 residues.

V gene TRBV7-2 combines with J gene TRBJ1-1; D not certain. V was pared by 0 bases and J by 1 base, with 6 bases between. Germline V gene sequence: CDR1 SGHTA, CDR2 FQGNSA. This CDR3 contains 14 residues. CDR3 in DNA: TGTGCCAGCAGCTTAGCGCGGGAGAACACTGAAGCTTTCTTT. It encodes CASSLARENTEAFF.

The V call is TRBV7-2, the J call TRBJ2-6, with D possibly matching TRBD2 (5 bases). The CDR3 runs 16 residues. The V end lost 0 bases, the J end lost 1 base, and 7 bases lay between the germline ends. Germline-derived CDR1 and CDR2 are SGHTA and FQGNSA. In DNA form, the CDR3 reads TGTGCCAGCAGCTTAGCGCCGGGATCTGGGGCCAACGTCCTGACTTTC. This translates into CASSLAPGSGANVLTF.

As concerns this clone: One end of the junction is discordant with germline, which a read error may explain. This chain connects TRBV6-5 to TRBJ2-5; D gene ambiguous. This CDR3 contains 12 residues. Germline loops: CDR1 MNHEY, CDR2 SVGAGI. CDR3 region: CTSSFLPGTQYF. In DNA form, the CDR3 reads TGTACCAGCAGTTTTTTACCAGGGACCCAGTACTTC.

This clone was recorded only once. The rearrangement joins TRBV7-9 to TRBJ2-3; possible D gene TRBD2, 7 bases. The germline V and J ends were trimmed by 6 bases and 0 bases, with 13 bases remaining between them. The CDR3 runs 15 residues. Germline CDR1 SEHNR, CDR2 FQNEAQ (reference sequence). The DNA of the CDR3 is TGTGCCAGCAGTGGGGCGGGGGCCAGCACAGATACGCAGTATTTT. Translated: CASSGAGASTDTQYF.

This clone came up once. The chain is built from TRBV6-5 and TRBJ2-1; 13 nucleotides match TRBD2. The J segment lost 9 bases and the V segment lost 2 bases, leaving 7 bases of the junction unmatched. Germline V gene data show CDR1 as MNHEY and CDR2 as SVGAGI. The CDR3 is 16 amino acids. The DNA of the CDR3 is TGTGCCAGCAGTTACAGTATAGGACTAGCGGGAGTTGAGCAGTTCTTC. Its translation is CASSYSIGLAGVEQFF.

The J gene is TRBJ2-1, the V gene TRBV5-1, with TRBD2 matching 12 bases. This CDR3 region has 16 residues. Germline V lookup: CDR1 SGHRS, CDR2 YFSETQ. With V trimmed by 1 base and J by 3 bases, 2 bases remained unmatched. The CDR3 region has the DNA TGCGCCAGCAGCTTGTCGGGACTAGCGGGCTACAATGAGCAGTTCTTC. It encodes CASSLSGLAGYNEQFF.

This clone was counted a few times. The genes are TRBV18 and TRBJ1-2; 7 bases agree with TRBD1. The V and J ends lost 2 bases and 5 bases, in that order; junction bases with no gene match: 5. Germline CDR1 reads KGHSH; CDR2 reads LQKENI. This CDR3 region has 14 residues. CDR3 sequence: CASSPGTETYGYTF. For the CDR3, the DNA is TGTGCCAGCTCACCAGGGACAGAGACATATGGCTACACCTTC.

This clone was seen only once. This sample includes further DNA sequences coding for the same CDR3. This chain connects TRBV6-1 to TRBJ1-1; D remains ambiguous. CDR1 and CDR2 from the germline V gene are MNHNS and SASEGT. V lost 7 bases and J 0 bases, leaving 9 bases between the germline ends. This CDR3 contains 13 residues. The DNA of the CDR3 is TGTGCCAGCACGACACGTTTGAACACTGAAGCTTTCTTT. This gives the protein CASTTRLNTEAFF.

This clone was counted only a few times. V and J are TRBV5-1 and TRBJ1-6; D call uncertain. Germline values: CDR1 SGHRS, CDR2 YFSETQ. The CDR3 sequence is 14 residues long. The V and J ends lost 1 base and 6 bases respectively, with 8 bases between them. This CDR3 is CASSLSVLNSPLHF. The CDR3 DNA reads as TGCGCCAGCAGCTTGAGCGTCCTTAATTCACCCCTCCACTTT.

The CDR3 coding sequence is TGTGCCAGCAGCCCCGGGGCAGCGGGGGGTCAAGAGACCCAGTACTTC. This encodes CASSPGAAGGQETQYF. The chain recombines TRBV4-2 with TRBJ2-5; 9 positions match TRBD2. Unmatched junction bases numbered 8, after V lost 4 bases and J lost 2 bases. Germline V gene data show CDR1 as LGHNA and CDR2 as YNFKEQ. This CDR3 has 16 residues.

This rearrangement joins TRBV4-1 to TRBJ1-5; D gene uncertain. This CDR3 is 15 amino acids long. V lost 3 bases and J 3 bases, leaving 12 bases between the germline ends. Germline lookup yields CDR1 MGHRA and CDR2 YSYEKL. The CDR3 loop is CASSQGGLVNQPQHF. CDR3 in DNA: TGCGCCAGCAGCCAGGGTGGACTGGTCAATCAGCCCCAGCATTTT.

The CDR3 nucleotides are TGTGCCAGCAGCTTAGGGGGGGGGCCCGGCGAGCAGTACTTC. Encoded protein: CASSLGGGPGEQYF. The V call is TRBV7-6, the J call TRBJ2-7; a possible D gene is TRBD2 (7 bases). CDR1 SGHVS and CDR2 FNYEAQ come from the germline V gene. The CDR3 spans 14 residues. Trimming took off 1 base at V and 6 bases at J, with 13 bases between the two ends.